The present T cell receptor beta chain was sequenced within a study of blood T cell repertoires in COVID-19. V lost 4 bases, J lost 0 bases, and 6 bases stayed unmatched. Germline V gene lookup returns CDR1 MGHDK and CDR2 SYGVNS. This CDR3 is 15 amino acids long. Original analysis: Using reference gene primer amplification, nucleated cell counts were estimated. Generated by immunoSEQ multiplex PCR, the TCRdb table keeps only in-frame clones and is missing some. V, J and clone size are taken as reported in that table, and D and trimming were inferred from the DNA itself. Of over 250,000 clones detected, roughly 89% appear once; the ten largest clones hold under 10%. Participants, about 18 to 90 years old, spanned about 26 US areas.

Source material: PBMCs or T cells enriched from blood (not recorded which). This TCR derives from a man aged 35 to 55 who had recovered from COVID-19. The chain has TRBV25-1 and TRBJ2-7; 7 bases are a match to TRBD2. CDR3 region: CASSGRGVSSYEQYF. DNA of the CDR3: TGTGCCAGCAGTGGTCGGGGGGTAAGCTCCTACGAGCAGTACTTC.